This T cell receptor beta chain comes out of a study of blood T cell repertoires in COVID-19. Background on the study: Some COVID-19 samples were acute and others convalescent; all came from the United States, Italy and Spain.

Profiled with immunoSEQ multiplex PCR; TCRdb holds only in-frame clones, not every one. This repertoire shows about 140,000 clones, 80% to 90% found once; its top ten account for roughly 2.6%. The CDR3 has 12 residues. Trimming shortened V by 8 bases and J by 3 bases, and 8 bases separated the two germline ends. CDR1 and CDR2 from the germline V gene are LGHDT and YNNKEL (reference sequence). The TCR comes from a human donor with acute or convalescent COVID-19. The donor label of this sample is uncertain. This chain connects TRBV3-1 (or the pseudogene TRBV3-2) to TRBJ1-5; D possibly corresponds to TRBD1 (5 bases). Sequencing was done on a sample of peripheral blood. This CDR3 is CASGHLNQPQHF. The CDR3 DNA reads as TGTGCCAGCGGACACCTCAATCAGCCCCAGCATTTT.